This T cell receptor (beta chain) was sequenced in a study of coeliac disease. V was clipped by 4 bases and J by 2 bases, with 8 bases between them. The CDR3 spans 13 residues. Germline loops: CDR1 LGHNA, CDR2 YSLEER. Sequencing used immunoSEQ multiplex PCR; TCRdb keeps in-frame clones, though not all of them. This table has around 3,600 clones, over 60% appearing once. With regard to this clone: The antigen is undetermined.

Notes on the study in general: In active celiac disease, intraepithelial and lamina propria TRB and TRG repertoires were less clonal than controls.

The receptor was isolated from a woman aged 60-75 years with active celiac disease. This chain uses TRBV4-3 with TRBJ1-1; unclear D gene. The sample consisted of intraepithelial lymphocytes from the gut. The CDR3 loop reads CASSRGKNTEAFF. The DNA of the CDR3 is TGCGCCAGCAGCCGAGGGAAAAACACTGAAGCTTTCTTT.